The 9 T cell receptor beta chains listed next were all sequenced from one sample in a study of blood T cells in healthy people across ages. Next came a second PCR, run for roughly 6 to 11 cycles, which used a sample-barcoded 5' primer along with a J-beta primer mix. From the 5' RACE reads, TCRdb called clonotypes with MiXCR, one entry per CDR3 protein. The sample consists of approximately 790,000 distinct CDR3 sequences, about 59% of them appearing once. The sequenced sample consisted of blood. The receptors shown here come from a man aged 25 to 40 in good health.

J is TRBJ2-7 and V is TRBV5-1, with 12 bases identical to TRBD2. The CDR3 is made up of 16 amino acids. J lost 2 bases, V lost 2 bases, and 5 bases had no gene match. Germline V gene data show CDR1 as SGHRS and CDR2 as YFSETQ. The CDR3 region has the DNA TGCGCCAGCAGCTTATATCTAGCGGGGGGGCCCTACGAGCAGTACTTC. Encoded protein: CASSLYLAGGPYEQYF.

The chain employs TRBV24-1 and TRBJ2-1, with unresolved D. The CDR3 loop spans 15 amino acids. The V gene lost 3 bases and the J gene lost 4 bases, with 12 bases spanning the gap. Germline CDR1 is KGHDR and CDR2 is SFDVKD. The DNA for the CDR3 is TGTGCCACCAGTGATGGTGAGGACGGGTACAATGAGCAGTTCTTC. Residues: CATSDGEDGYNEQFF.

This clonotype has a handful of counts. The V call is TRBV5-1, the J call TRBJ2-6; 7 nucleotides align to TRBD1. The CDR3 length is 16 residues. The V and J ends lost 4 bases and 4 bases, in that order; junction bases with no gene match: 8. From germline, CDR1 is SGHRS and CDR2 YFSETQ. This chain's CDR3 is CASSAQGPAGANVLTF. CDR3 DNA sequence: TGCGCCAGCAGCGCACAGGGGCCGGCCGGGGCCAACGTCCTGACTTTC.

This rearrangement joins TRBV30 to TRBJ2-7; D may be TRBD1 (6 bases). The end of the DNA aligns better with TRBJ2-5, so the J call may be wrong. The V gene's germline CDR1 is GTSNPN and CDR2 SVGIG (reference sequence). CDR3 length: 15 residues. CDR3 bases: TGTGCCTGGAGTGTCACCCAAGGGGGTCCGGAGACCCAGTACTTC. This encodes CAWSVTQGGPETQYF.

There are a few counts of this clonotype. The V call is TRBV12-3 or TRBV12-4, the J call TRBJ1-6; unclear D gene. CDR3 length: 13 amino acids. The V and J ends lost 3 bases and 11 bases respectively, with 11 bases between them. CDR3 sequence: CASSFTFETPLHF. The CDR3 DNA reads TGTGCCAGCAGTTTCACCTTTGAGACACCCCTCCACTTT.

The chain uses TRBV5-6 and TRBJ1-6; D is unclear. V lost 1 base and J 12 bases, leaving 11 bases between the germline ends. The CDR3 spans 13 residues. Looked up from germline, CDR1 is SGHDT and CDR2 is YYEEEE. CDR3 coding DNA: TGTGCCAGCAGCTTGTACACCAATGGACCCCTCCACTTT. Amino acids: CASSLYTNGPLHF.

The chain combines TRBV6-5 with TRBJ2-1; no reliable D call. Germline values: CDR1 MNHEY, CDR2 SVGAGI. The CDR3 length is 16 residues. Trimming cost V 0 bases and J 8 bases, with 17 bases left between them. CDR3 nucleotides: TGTGCCAGCAGTTACTCTGAGCAGTTTTATCCGGATGAGCAGTTCTTC. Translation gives CASSYSEQFYPDEQFF.

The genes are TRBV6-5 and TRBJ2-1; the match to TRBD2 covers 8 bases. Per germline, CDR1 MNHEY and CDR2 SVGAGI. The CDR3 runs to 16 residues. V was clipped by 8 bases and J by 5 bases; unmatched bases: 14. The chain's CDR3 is CASGLRWRGDNNEQFF. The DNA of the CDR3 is TGTGCCAGCGGCCTTCGGTGGCGGGGGGATAACAATGAGCAGTTCTTC.

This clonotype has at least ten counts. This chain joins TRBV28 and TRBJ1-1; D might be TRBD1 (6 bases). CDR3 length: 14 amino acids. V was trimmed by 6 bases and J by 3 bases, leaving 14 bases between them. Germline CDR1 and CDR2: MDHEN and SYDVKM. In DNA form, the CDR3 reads TGTGCCAGCAGGTATGGGGGGCGCGACACTGAAGCTTTCTTT. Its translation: CASRYGGRDTEAFF.